A single sample is the source of the 12 T cell receptor beta chains below, sequenced in a study of blood T cell repertoires in COVID-19. Produced via immunoSEQ multiplex PCR; TCRdb's table is partial and in-frame only. The data hold roughly 340,000 clones, with around 87% observed a single time. The source material was PBMCs or T cells enriched from blood (not recorded which). These receptors were obtained from a man aged 40-50 years in a cohort exposed to, infected with or recovered from COVID-19 (not recorded which).

The rearrangement joins TRBV2 to TRBJ2-3, with D unresolved. The CDR3 loop spans 16 amino acids. Germline V gene sequence: CDR1 SNHLY, CDR2 FYNNEI. V was clipped by 0 bases and J by 1 base, with 11 bases between them. The CDR3: CASSEAATRRTDTQYF. The DNA of the CDR3 is TGTGCCAGCAGTGAAGCCGCTACCCGTCGCACAGATACGCAGTATTTT.

This clone was found once. The chain is built from TRBV5-8 and TRBJ2-2, with TRBD2 matching 8 bases. The V segment lost 5 bases and the J segment 1 base; nucleotides outside the gene matches: 4. Germline V lookup: CDR1 SGHTS, CDR2 YDEGEE. CDR3 length: 15 amino acids. The CDR3 DNA sequence: TGTGCCAGCAGGACCGGGACTAGGAACACCGGGGAGCTGTTTTTT. It specifies CASRTGTRNTGELFF.

This chain links TRBV27 with TRBJ1-2; TRBD1 is a possible D gene (6 bases). V was shortened by 5 bases and J by 4 bases, with 11 bases between the two germline ends. The CDR3 is 13 amino acids. Germline lookup yields CDR1 MNHEY and CDR2 SMNVEV (reference sequence). In nucleotides, the CDR3 is TGTGCCAGCAGTCAAGACAGGATCTATGGCTACACCTTC. Protein product: CASSQDRIYGYTF.

The rearrangement joins TRBV7-9 to TRBJ1-5; D is undetermined. Germline CDR1 is SEHNR and CDR2 is FQNEAQ (reference sequence). The V gene lost 1 base and the J gene lost 9 bases, with 7 bases spanning the gap. The CDR3 covers 12 residues. In nucleotides, the CDR3 is TGTGCCAGCAGCTTAGTTGAGGGGCCCCAGCATTTT. It specifies CASSLVEGPQHF.

This chain's CDR3 is CASTDRENSPLHF. CDR3 DNA sequence: TGTGCCAGCACCGACAGGGAGAATTCACCCCTCCACTTT. This chain connects TRBV10-3 to TRBJ1-6, with 7 bases that match TRBD1. The V gene end was trimmed by 10 bases and the J gene end by 7 bases; junction bases not matched to a gene: 7. The CDR3 runs to 13 residues. Germline V gene lookup returns CDR1 ENHRY and CDR2 SYGVKD.

This clone appeared a single time. J is TRBJ1-5 and V is TRBV11-2; D is possibly TRBD1 (6 bases). In germline, CDR1 is SGHAT, CDR2 FQNNGV. This CDR3 region has 13 residues. Deletions cut 5 bases from V and 6 bases from J, with 11 bases between. The CDR3: CASSPDRAQPQHF. The CDR3 DNA is TGTGCCAGCAGCCCGGACAGAGCTCAGCCCCAGCATTTT.

The chain recombines TRBV2 with TRBJ1-2, with 9 nucleotides matching TRBD1. With V trimmed by 6 bases and J by 7 bases, 15 bases remained unmatched. Germline lookup yields CDR1 SNHLY and CDR2 FYNNEI. CDR3 length: 16 residues. The CDR3 DNA reads as TGTGCCAGCAGAGTACAGGGGGCGAGGTTCTCGACTGGCTACACCTTC. Protein product: CASRVQGARFSTGYTF.

This chain joins TRBV5-6 and TRBJ1-6, with 9 positions matching TRBD1. From germline, CDR1 is SGHDT and CDR2 YYEEEE. The CDR3 totals 15 residues. Losses at the gene ends were 2 bases for V and 7 bases for J; bases not matched to a gene: 4. The CDR3 region has the DNA TGTGCCAGCAGCTTAGCCGGGACAGGGAATTCACCCCTCCACTTT. Protein sequence: CASSLAGTGNSPLHF.

The chain uses TRBV7-9 and TRBJ2-3; 9 nucleotides agree with TRBD2. CDR3 size: 16 residues. V dropped 5 bases and J dropped 5; count of bases not matched to a gene: 11. Per the germline V gene, CDR1 is SEHNR and CDR2 is FQNEAQ (reference sequence). The CDR3: CASSLKVAGDRDTQYF. The DNA of the CDR3 is TGTGCCAGCAGCCTAAAGGTAGCGGGAGATCGAGATACGCAGTATTTT.

The genes are TRBV10-2 and TRBJ1-5; D unclear. CDR1 and CDR2 from the germline V gene are WSHSY and SAAADI. V lost 4 bases, J lost 3 bases, and 4 bases lay in between. The CDR3 is 12 residues long. CDR3 residues: CASSVLNQPQHF. The CDR3 DNA reads TGCGCCAGCAGTGTTCTCAATCAGCCCCAGCATTTT.

This clone appeared once. J is TRBJ2-5 and V is TRBV3-1 (or the pseudogene TRBV3-2), with 7 bases lining up with TRBD1. The CDR3 is 13 amino acids. The V and J ends lost 4 bases and 4 bases, in that order; junction bases with no gene match: 3. Per germline, CDR1 LGHDT and CDR2 YNNKEL (reference sequence). The CDR3: CASSRTGVETQYF. The CDR3 region has the DNA TGTGCCAGCAGCCGTACAGGGGTAGAGACCCAGTACTTC.

The CDR3 nucleotides read TGCGCCAGCAGGACCACAGCGAACACTGAAGCTTTCTTT. This translates into CASRTTANTEAFF. The chain carries TRBV5-1 and TRBJ1-1; no firm D call. Trimming removed 5 bases at V and 1 base at J, with 9 bases between. The CDR3 runs to 13 residues. Looked up from germline, CDR1 is SGHRS and CDR2 is YFSETQ.